The 19 T cell receptor beta chains reported below all come from one sample, sequenced in a study of T cell changes during pregnancy in multiple sclerosis. Method: immunoSEQ multiplex PCR; TCRdb's copy keeps in-frame clones and lacks some. The table lists more than 80,000 clones, around 93% of them singletons. The sequencing used PBMCs, collected in the first trimester of pregnancy. These receptors originate from a female donor in good health, serving as a control in a pregnancy study. Some clones in this sample may be carry-over from other donors' samples.

This sequence joins TRBV10-3 and TRBJ1-5; 8 bases align to TRBD1. Losses at the gene ends were 8 bases for V and 5 bases for J; bases not matched to a gene: 5. The length of the CDR3 is 13 residues. The germline V gene has CDR1 ENHRY and CDR2 SYGVKD. Here the CDR3 reads CAIGGQVDQPQHF. In DNA, the CDR3 is TGTGCCATCGGGGGACAGGTGGATCAGCCCCAGCATTTT.

In the case of this clone: At one boundary the junction diverges from the germline segment, which might be a read error. This chain joins TRBV4-1 and TRBJ1-1, with D uncertain. The CDR3 covers 10 residues. From germline, CDR1 is MGHRA and CDR2 YSYEKL. CDR3 residues: CASSKSEAFF. CDR3 sequence (DNA): TGCGCCAGCAGCAAATCTGAGGCTTTCTTT.

V usage is TRBV6-4 and J usage is TRBJ1-5; 10 bases are shared with TRBD1. Germline V gives CDR1 MRHNA, CDR2 SNTAGT. The CDR3 consists of 18 residues. The trim removed 6 bases at V and 0 bases at J, leaving 11 bases unmatched. The CDR3 nucleotides are TGTGCCAGCAGCCCTCGGGACAGGGGTTTAGATAGCAATCAGCCCCAGCATTTT. Protein: CASSPRDRGLDSNQPQHF.

This chain uses TRBV28 with TRBJ1-4; D is uncertain. CDR1 is MDHEN and CDR2 is SYDVKM in the germline V gene. The V end lost 5 bases, the J end lost 6 bases, and 10 bases lay between the germline ends. CDR3 length: 13 residues. Here the CDR3 reads CASSPTMDEKLFF. The DNA for the CDR3 is TGTGCCAGCAGTCCGACAATGGATGAAAAACTGTTTTTT. The whole variable domain, remainder taken from reference TRBV28 and TRBJ1-4, is DVKVTQSSRYLVKRTGEKVFLECVQDMDHENMFWYRQDPGLGLRLIYFSYDVKMKEKGDIPEGYSVSREKKERFSLILESASTNQTSMYLCASSPTMDEKLFFGSGTQLSVL.

The chain has TRBV28 and TRBJ2-7; D ambiguous. Germline CDR1 MDHEN, CDR2 SYDVKM. The CDR3 is 14 residues long. V lost 5 bases and J lost 2, with 13 bases in between. CDR3 amino acids: CASSTTFSPYEQYF. For the CDR3, the DNA is TGTGCCAGCAGTACGACATTTTCCCCCTACGAGCAGTACTTC.

The V gene is TRBV28, the J gene TRBJ2-7; 7 nucleotides match TRBD1. From germline, CDR1 is MDHEN and CDR2 SYDVKM. The V gene end was trimmed by 8 bases and the J gene end by 0 bases; junction bases not matched to a gene: 7. The CDR3 length is 14 residues. This chain's CDR3 is CASQMAGGSYEQYF. The DNA of the CDR3 is TGTGCCAGCCAAATGGCAGGGGGCTCCTACGAGCAGTACTTC.

This clone was counted only a few times. The chain couples TRBV2 to TRBJ2-7, with 12 nucleotides matching TRBD2. V lost 6 bases and J lost 6; bases outside the gene matches: 6. CDR1 and CDR2 from the germline V gene are SNHLY and FYNNEI. This CDR3 contains 14 residues. The CDR3 sequence is CASRRTSGGIEQYF. In DNA form, the CDR3 reads TGTGCCAGCAGACGCACTAGCGGGGGGATCGAGCAGTACTTC. Combining the CDR3 with reference TRBV2 and TRBJ2-7 gives the whole variable domain EPEVTQTPSHQVTQMGQEVILRCVPISNHLYFYWYRQILGQKVEFLVSFYNNEISEKSEIFDDQFSVERPDGSNFTLKIRSTKLEDSAMYFCASRRTSGGIEQYFGPGTRLTVT.

The chain links TRBV5-4 to TRBJ1-5, with D perhaps TRBD1 (6 bases). Trimming left V 2 bases short and J 4 bases short, with 7 bases between. The CDR3 consists of 13 residues. From germline, CDR1 is SGHNT and CDR2 YYREEE (reference sequence). The CDR3 is CASSFDRNQPQHF. Here the CDR3 DNA reads TGTGCCAGCAGCTTTGACAGGAATCAGCCCCAGCATTTT.

This rearrangement joins TRBV4-2 to TRBJ2-7, with D tentatively TRBD2 (7 bases). The CDR3 sequence is 18 residues long. CDR1 is LGHNA and CDR2 is YNFKEQ in the germline V gene. V lost 0 bases and J lost 1, with 19 bases in between. CDR3 sequence reads: CASSQEQVVGGASYEQYF. Here the CDR3 DNA reads TGTGCCAGCAGCCAAGAACAGGTGGTGGGGGGGGCATCCTACGAGCAGTACTTC.

This sequence joins TRBV18 and TRBJ2-1; TRBD2 matches 10 bases. The CDR3 spans 15 residues. Germline V gene data show CDR1 as KGHSH and CDR2 as LQKENI. With V trimmed by 1 base and J by 8 bases, 5 bases remained unmatched. The CDR3 reads CASSPQGTSVDEQFF. The CDR3 DNA sequence: TGTGCCAGCTCACCACAGGGGACTAGCGTAGATGAGCAGTTCTTC.

In its sample, this clone was seen a few times. This chain links TRBV19 with TRBJ1-5; D might be TRBD1 (5 bases). CDR1 and CDR2 (germline): LNHDA, SQIVND (reference sequence). The V end lost 3 bases, the J end lost 2 bases, and 14 bases lay between the germline ends. This CDR3 region has 16 residues. In nucleotides, the CDR3 is TGTGCCAGTAGTATCGGCAGGGCCCTAGGCAATCAGCCCCAGCATTTT. This gives the protein CASSIGRALGNQPQHF.

This sequence joins TRBV5-1 and TRBJ2-6, with 11 bases fitting TRBD2. Germline values: CDR1 SGHRS, CDR2 YFSETQ. The V and J ends lost 0 bases and 0 bases, in that order; junction bases with no gene match: 5. This CDR3 contains 19 residues. The CDR3 DNA sequence: TGCGCCAGCAGCTTGGGTACTAGCGGGAGCTACTCTGGGGCCAACGTCCTGACTTTC. It translates to CASSLGTSGSYSGANVLTF. The complete variable domain, with remaining parts taken from reference TRBV5-1 and TRBJ2-6, reads KAGVTQTPRYLIKTRGQQVTLSCSPISGHRSVSWYQQTPGQGLQFLFEYFSETQRNKGNFPGRFSGRQFSNSRSEMNVSTLELGDSALYLCASSLGTSGSYSGANVLTFGAGSRLTVL.

The genes are TRBV28 and TRBJ2-1; D is perhaps TRBD1 (8 bases). V lost 6 bases and J lost 7, with 16 bases in between. CDR3 length: 14 amino acids. The germline V gene encodes CDR1 MDHEN and CDR2 SYDVKM. The CDR3 DNA reads as TGTGCCAGCAGAACAGGGGGGGCGGGGAATGAGCAGTTCTTC. This translates into CASRTGGAGNEQFF.

This clone was seen only once. The chain couples TRBV6-6 to TRBJ2-3, with D perhaps TRBD1 (5 bases). V was pared by 5 bases and J by 4 bases, with 13 bases between. This CDR3 has 14 residues. Germline V CDR1 and CDR2: MNHNY, SVGAGI (reference sequence). CDR3 bases: TGTGCCAGCAGTCTACGCAGGGCCCCAGATACGCAGTATTTT. It is translated as CASSLRRAPDTQYF.

The chain employs TRBV5-1 and TRBJ1-3; D call uncertain. Trimming shortened V by 0 bases and J by 2 bases, and 9 bases separated the two germline ends. This CDR3 comprises 15 residues. Germline CDR1 SGHRS, CDR2 YFSETQ. The CDR3 reads CASSLEVAPGNTIYF. In DNA, the CDR3 is TGCGCCAGCAGCTTGGAAGTGGCCCCTGGAAACACCATATATTTT.

CDR3 in amino acids: CASSLGFLAKNIQYF. The CDR3 nucleotides read TGTGCCAGCAGCTTAGGCTTCCTAGCCAAAAACATTCAGTACTTC. The chain is built from TRBV13 and TRBJ2-4; D unresolved. Germline-derived CDR1 and CDR2 are PRHDT and FYEKMQ (reference sequence). The CDR3 has 15 amino acids. Trimming took 0 bases from V and 0 from J, leaving 6 bases between them. The full variable domain, rest sourced from reference TRBV13 and TRBJ2-4, is AAGVIQSPRHLIKEKRETATLKCYPIPRHDTVYWYQQGPGQDPQFLISFYEKMQSDKGSIPDRFSAQQFSDYHSELNMSSLELGDSALYFCASSLGFLAKNIQYFGAGTRLSVL.

The V call is TRBV15, the J call TRBJ1-2; unclear D gene. Trimming left V 8 bases short and J 1 base short, with 14 bases between. This CDR3 is 14 amino acids long. CDR1 and CDR2 from the germline V gene are LNHNV and YYDKDF (reference sequence). In DNA form, the CDR3 reads TGTGCCACCTGCTGCACTCAGGTTAACTATGGCTACACCTTC. It codes for CATCCTQVNYGYTF.

The CDR3 nucleotides read TGCGCCAGCCAACAGGGTGGGAACACCGGGGAGCTGTTTTTT. Translation: CASQQGGNTGELFF. V is TRBV5-1 and J is TRBJ2-2; tentatively, D is TRBD1 (6 bases). Deletions cut 7 bases from V and 1 base from J, with 11 bases between. The CDR3 extends over 14 amino acids. Germline CDR1 and CDR2: SGHRS and YFSETQ.

The chain uses TRBV6-4 and TRBJ1-6; the D gene is possibly TRBD1 (5 bases). Trimming took off 8 bases at V and 6 bases at J, with 14 bases between the two ends. The V gene's germline CDR1 is MRHNA and CDR2 SNTAGT. The CDR3 covers 14 residues. The CDR3 sequence: CASSRRGGNSPLHF. The CDR3 bases are TGTGCCAGCTCCCGGCGGGGCGGTAATTCACCCCTCCACTTT.